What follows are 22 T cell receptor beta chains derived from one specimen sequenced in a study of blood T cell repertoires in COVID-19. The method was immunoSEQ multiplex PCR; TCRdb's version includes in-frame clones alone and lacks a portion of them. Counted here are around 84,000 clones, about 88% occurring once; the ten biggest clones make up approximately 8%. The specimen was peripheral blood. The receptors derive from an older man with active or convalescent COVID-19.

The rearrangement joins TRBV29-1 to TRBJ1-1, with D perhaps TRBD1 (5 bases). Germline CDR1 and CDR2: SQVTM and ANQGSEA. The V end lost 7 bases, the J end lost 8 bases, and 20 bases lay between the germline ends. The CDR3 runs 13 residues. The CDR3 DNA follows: TGCAGCGCCGATCTCGGGGGGACCGGGGAAGCTTTCTTT. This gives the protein CSADLGGTGEAFF.

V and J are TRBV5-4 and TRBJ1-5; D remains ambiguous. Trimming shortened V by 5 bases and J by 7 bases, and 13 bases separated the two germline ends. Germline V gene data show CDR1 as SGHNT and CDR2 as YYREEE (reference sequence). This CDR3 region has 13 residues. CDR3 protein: CASSRAGDQPQHF. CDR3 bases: TGTGCCAGCAGTCGAGCAGGTGACCAGCCCCAGCATTTT.

CDR3 DNA sequence: TGTGCCATCAGTCCGGGACAGGATAGCAATCAGCCCCAGCATTTT. Its translation: CAISPGQDSNQPQHF. The V call is TRBV10-3, the J call TRBJ1-5; 8 nucleotides line up with TRBD1. V gave up 5 bases and J gave up 0 bases; unmatched junction bases: 3. This CDR3 is 15 amino acids long. Germline V lookup: CDR1 ENHRY, CDR2 SYGVKD.

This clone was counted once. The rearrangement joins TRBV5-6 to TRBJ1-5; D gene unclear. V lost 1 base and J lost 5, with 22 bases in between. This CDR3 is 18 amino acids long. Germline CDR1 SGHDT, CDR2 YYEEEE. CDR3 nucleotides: TGTGCCAGCAGCTTGTGGCGCGGGGTAGGTGGGCGCGATCAGCCCCAGCATTTT. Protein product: CASSLWRGVGGRDQPQHF.

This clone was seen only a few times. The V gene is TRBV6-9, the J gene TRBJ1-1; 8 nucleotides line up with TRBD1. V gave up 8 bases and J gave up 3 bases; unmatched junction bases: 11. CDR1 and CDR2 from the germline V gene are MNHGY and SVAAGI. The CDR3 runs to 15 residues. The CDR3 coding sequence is TGTGCCAGCCAACCGCGGACAGGGCTTGACACTGAAGCTTTCTTT. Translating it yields CASQPRTGLDTEAFF.

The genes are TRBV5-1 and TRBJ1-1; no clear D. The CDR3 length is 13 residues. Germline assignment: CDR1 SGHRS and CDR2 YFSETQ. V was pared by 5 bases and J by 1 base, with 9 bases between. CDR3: CASSFTANTEAFF. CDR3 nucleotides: TGCGCCAGCAGTTTTACAGCGAACACTGAAGCTTTCTTT.

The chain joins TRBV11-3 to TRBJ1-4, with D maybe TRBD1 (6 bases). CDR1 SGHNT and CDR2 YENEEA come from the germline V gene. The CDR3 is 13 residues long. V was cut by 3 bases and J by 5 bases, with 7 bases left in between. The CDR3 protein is CASSLGANEKLFF. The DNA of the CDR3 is TGTGCCAGCAGCTTGGGGGCGAATGAAAAACTGTTTTTT.

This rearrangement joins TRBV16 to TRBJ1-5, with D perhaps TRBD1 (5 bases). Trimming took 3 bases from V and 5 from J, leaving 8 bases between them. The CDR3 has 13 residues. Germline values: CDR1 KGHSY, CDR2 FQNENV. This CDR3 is CASSQGEDQPQHF. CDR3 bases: TGTGCCAGCAGCCAGGGGGAGGATCAGCCCCAGCATTTT.

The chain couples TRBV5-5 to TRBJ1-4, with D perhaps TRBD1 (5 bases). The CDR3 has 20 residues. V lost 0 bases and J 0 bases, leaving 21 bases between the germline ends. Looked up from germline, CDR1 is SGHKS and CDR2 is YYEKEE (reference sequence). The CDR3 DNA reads TGTGCCAGCAGCTTGGCCGTCCTCAGGGTTAGAAGTGCAACTAATGAAAAACTGTTTTTT. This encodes CASSLAVLRVRSATNEKLFF.

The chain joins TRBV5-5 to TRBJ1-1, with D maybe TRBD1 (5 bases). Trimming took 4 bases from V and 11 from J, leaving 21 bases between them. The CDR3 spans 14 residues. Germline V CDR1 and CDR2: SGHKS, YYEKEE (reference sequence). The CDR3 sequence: CASSHPPSRDSAFF. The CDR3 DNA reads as TGTGCCAGCAGCCACCCCCCGTCCAGGGATTCGGCTTTCTTT.

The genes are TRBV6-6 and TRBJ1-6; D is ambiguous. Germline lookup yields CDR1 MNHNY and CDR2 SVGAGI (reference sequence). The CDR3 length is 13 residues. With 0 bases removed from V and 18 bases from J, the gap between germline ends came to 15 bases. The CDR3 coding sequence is TGTGCCAGCAGTTACTCGCCCAGTGCCCAACCCCACTTT. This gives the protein CASSYSPSAQPHF.

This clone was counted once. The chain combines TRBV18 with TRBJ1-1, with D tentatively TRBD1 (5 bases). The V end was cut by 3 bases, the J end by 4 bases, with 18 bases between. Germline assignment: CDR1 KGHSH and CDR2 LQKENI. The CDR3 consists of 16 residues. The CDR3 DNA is TGTGCCAGCTCACCGCAAGAAGGACATTCTGGCACTGAAGCTTTCTTT. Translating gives CASSPQEGHSGTEAFF.

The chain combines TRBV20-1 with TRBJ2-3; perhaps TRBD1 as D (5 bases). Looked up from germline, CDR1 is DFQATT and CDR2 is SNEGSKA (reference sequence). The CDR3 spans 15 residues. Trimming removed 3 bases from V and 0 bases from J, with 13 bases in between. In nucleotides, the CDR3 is TGCAGTGCTAGTCTCGGACAAACGAGCACAGATACGCAGTATTTT. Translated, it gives CSASLGQTSTDTQYF.

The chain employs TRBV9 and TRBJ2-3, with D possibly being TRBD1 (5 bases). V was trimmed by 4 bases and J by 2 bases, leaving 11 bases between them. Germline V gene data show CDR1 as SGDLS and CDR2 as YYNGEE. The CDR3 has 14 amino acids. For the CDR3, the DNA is TGTGCCAGCAGCTCCCGACAGACCACAGATACGCAGTATTTT. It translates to CASSSRQTTDTQYF.

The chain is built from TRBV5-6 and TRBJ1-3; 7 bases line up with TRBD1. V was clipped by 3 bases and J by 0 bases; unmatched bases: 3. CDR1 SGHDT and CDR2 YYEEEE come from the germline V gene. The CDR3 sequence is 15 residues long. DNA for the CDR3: TGTGCCAGCAGCTGGGACAGCGACTCTGGAAACACCATATATTTT. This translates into CASSWDSDSGNTIYF.

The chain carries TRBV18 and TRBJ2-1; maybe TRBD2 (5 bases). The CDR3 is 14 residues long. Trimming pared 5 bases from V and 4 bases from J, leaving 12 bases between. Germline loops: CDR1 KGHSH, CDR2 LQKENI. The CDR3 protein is CASSSGVGYNEQFF. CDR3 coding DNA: TGTGCCAGCTCATCCGGGGTGGGATACAATGAGCAGTTCTTC.

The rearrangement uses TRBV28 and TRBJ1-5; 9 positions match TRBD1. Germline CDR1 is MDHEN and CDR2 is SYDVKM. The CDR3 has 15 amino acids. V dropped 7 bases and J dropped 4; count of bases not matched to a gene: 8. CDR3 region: CASTVTGGGNQPQHF. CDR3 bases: TGTGCCAGCACCGTGACAGGGGGTGGGAATCAGCCCCAGCATTTT.

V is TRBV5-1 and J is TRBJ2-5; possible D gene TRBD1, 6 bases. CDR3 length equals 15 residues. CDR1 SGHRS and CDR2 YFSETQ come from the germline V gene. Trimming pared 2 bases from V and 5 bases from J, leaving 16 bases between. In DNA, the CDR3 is TGCGCCAGCAGCTTTAGGACAGAGTCGTGGGAGACCCAGTACTTC. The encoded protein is CASSFRTESWETQYF.

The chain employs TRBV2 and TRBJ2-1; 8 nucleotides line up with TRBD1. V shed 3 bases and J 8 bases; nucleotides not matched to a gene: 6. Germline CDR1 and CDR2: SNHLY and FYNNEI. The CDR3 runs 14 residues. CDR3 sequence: CASSDRTGRDEQFF. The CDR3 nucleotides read TGTGCCAGCAGTGATAGGACAGGGCGGGATGAGCAGTTCTTC.

As DNA, the CDR3 is TGTGCGCCGCGGGCAGACCTGATTGGGGAGACCCAGTACTTC. Amino acids: CAPRADLIGETQYF. The chain couples TRBV28 to TRBJ2-5; possible D gene TRBD2, 5 bases. CDR1 is MDHEN and CDR2 is SYDVKM in the germline V gene. CDR3 length: 14 residues.

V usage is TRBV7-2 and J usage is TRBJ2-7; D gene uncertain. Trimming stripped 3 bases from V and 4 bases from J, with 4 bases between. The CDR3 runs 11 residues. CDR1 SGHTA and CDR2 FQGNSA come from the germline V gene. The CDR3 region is CASSFPYEQYV. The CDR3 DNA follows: TGTGCCAGCAGCTTTCCGTACGAGCAGTACGTC.

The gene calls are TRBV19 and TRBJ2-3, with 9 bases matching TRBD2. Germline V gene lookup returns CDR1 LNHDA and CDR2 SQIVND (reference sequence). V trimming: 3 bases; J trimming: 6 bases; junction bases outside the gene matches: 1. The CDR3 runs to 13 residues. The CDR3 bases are TGTGCCAGTAGTATGGCGGGGGGGGATACGCAGTATTTT. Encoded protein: CASSMAGGDTQYF.